The 10 T cell receptor beta chains listed next were all sequenced from one sample in a study of blood T cell repertoires in COVID-19. The repertoire was sequenced with immunoSEQ multiplex PCR; TCRdb's copy has only in-frame clones and lacks some. In the table there are roughly 140,000 clones, approximately 88% of which are singletons. The sample consisted of peripheral blood. The source is a man between 70 and 80 years old with acute or convalescent COVID-19.

The chain links TRBV7-8 to TRBJ1-3, with 9 bases identical to TRBD1. Germline assignment: CDR1 SGHVS and CDR2 FQNEAQ. The CDR3 is made up of 16 amino acids. V lost 5 bases and J lost 0; bases outside the gene matches: 5. The CDR3 DNA reads as TGTGCCAGCAGCATACAGACAGGGGGCTCTGGAAACACCATATATTTT. It translates to CASSIQTGGSGNTIYF.

The V gene is TRBV7-6, the J gene TRBJ2-7; TRBD1 aligns across 9 bases. The CDR3 has 15 amino acids. Germline assignment: CDR1 SGHVS and CDR2 FNYEAQ. J lost 3 bases, V lost 2 bases, and 5 bases had no gene match. The CDR3 is CASSLLGQGYYEQYF. CDR3 in DNA: TGTGCCAGCAGCTTATTGGGACAGGGATACTACGAGCAGTACTTC.

J is TRBJ2-7 and V is TRBV7-2, with TRBD1 identical over 9 bases. The germline V gene has CDR1 SGHTA and CDR2 FQGNSA. The V segment lost 4 bases and the J segment 4 bases; nucleotides outside the gene matches: 11. The CDR3 has 16 residues. CDR3 amino acids: CASSWKSGTGSYEQYF. DNA for the CDR3: TGTGCCAGCAGCTGGAAATCCGGGACAGGGAGTTACGAGCAGTACTTC.

The chain uses TRBV5-1 and TRBJ2-7; D ambiguous. This CDR3 region has 14 residues. The germline V gene encodes CDR1 SGHRS and CDR2 YFSETQ. The ends were cut back, 1 base at V and 1 base at J, with 9 bases in the middle. The CDR3 spells CASSLKLASYEQYF. DNA for the CDR3: TGCGCCAGCAGCTTGAAACTCGCGTCCTACGAGCAGTACTTC.

This clone was found a few times. The chain is built from TRBV5-4 and TRBJ1-5, with 8 positions matching TRBD1. Germline assignment: CDR1 SGHNT and CDR2 YYREEE (reference sequence). Trimming removed 3 bases from V and 7 bases from J; junction bases left unmatched: 6. There are 14 residues in the CDR3. This chain's CDR3 is CASSSQGASQPQHF. The CDR3 DNA is TGTGCCAGCAGCTCCCAGGGGGCGAGCCAGCCCCAGCATTTT.

V usage is TRBV6-1 and J usage is TRBJ1-1; no definite D call. Germline CDR1 is MNHNS and CDR2 is SASEGT. The CDR3 totals 15 residues. The V end lost 0 bases, the J end lost 1 base, and 9 bases lay between the germline ends. CDR3 DNA sequence: TGTGCCAGCAGTGAAGCGCTGAGGGAGAACACTGAAGCTTTCTTT. It yields the protein CASSEALRENTEAFF.

The CDR3 sequence: CASSPEKLSQRASYEQYF. As DNA, the CDR3 is TGTGCCAGCAGCCCCGAAAAACTTTCCCAGCGGGCCTCCTACGAGCAGTACTTC. The rearrangement joins TRBV28 to TRBJ2-7; a weak D match, TRBD2 (6 bases). The V end was cut by 6 bases, the J end by 0 bases, with 24 bases between. The CDR3 is 18 amino acids. Germline V gene data show CDR1 as MDHEN and CDR2 as SYDVKM.

This chain links TRBV27 with TRBJ2-5; TRBD2 agrees at 9 bases. This CDR3 is 13 amino acids long. Germline V gene data show CDR1 as MNHEY and CDR2 as SMNVEV (reference sequence). The V segment lost 6 bases and the J segment 5 bases; nucleotides outside the gene matches: 4. CDR3 DNA sequence: TGTGCCAGCAGACGTAGCGGGAGTGAGACCCAGTACTTC. This translates into CASRRSGSETQYF.

This CDR3 is CASRQTGGTEAFF. The CDR3, as DNA: TGTGCCAGCAGACAGACAGGGGGAACTGAAGCTTTCTTT. The rearrangement joins TRBV5-4 to TRBJ1-1, with 9 bases fitting TRBD1. Germline CDR1 is SGHNT and CDR2 is YYREEE (reference sequence). This CDR3 is 13 amino acids long. Losses at the gene ends were 5 bases for V and 5 bases for J; bases not matched to a gene: 4.

The chain joins TRBV2 to TRBJ2-7; the D gene is possibly TRBD1 (5 bases). Trimming took off 6 bases at V and 3 bases at J, with 12 bases between the two ends. Germline V gene sequence: CDR1 SNHLY, CDR2 FYNNEI. The length of the CDR3 is 13 residues. The CDR3 protein is CASSERQIYEQYF. Here the CDR3 DNA reads TGTGCCAGCAGCGAAAGACAGATCTACGAGCAGTACTTC.